This TCR beta chain was observed in a study of post-analysis software for immune sequencing data. Looking at the study overall: Recorded subtypes: relapsing-remitting, secondary progressive, progressive-relapsing; some patients unannotated. Notes on the study in general: A few TRBV segments occurring more often in patients than controls included TRBV5-6, TRBV5-1 and TRBV20-1.

The TCR beta cDNA libraries carried unique molecular identifiers. TCRdb reprocessed the PCR reads with MiXCR, giving one entry per CDR3 protein. The sample lists more than 350,000 distinct CDR3 sequences, more than 30% seen once, with 7.6% in the top ten. In germline, CDR1 is SQVTM, CDR2 ANQGSEA. The ends were cut back, 3 bases at V and 5 bases at J, with 10 bases in the middle. The CDR3 is 12 amino acids. In regard to this clonotype: Its antigen is unidentified.

This receptor was identified in a girl aged 2-15 years with multiple sclerosis. Material: blood. V usage is TRBV29-1 and J usage is TRBJ1-2; tentative D call: TRBD1 (5 bases). The CDR3 spells CSVDRALYGYTF. CDR3 sequence (DNA): TGCAGCGTTGACAGGGCCCTATATGGCTACACCTTC.